This is a list of T cell receptor beta chains from one sample in a study of T cell responses to AZD1222 COVID-19 vaccine. Produced via immunoSEQ multiplex PCR; TCRdb's table is partial and in-frame only. Found here are 160,000 or so clones, around 89% of them singletons; the top ten hold 4% to 5.5%. The input for sequencing was peripheral blood, taken 28 days after the second AZD1222 dose. The receptors come from an adult who received the AZD1222 COVID-19 vaccine. CDR3s include the opening cysteine and the closing phenylalanine or tryptophan. D genes are given only for firm matches. Clone size is not always given. Where it is, it says once, few, many or a class for expanded clones.

V: TRBV5-4; size: NA; J: TRBJ1-1; D: TRBD1; CDR3: CASSLGGTEHTEAFF; DNA: TGTGCCAGCAGCTTGGGCGGGACAGAACACACTGAAGCTTTCTTT
V: TRBV29-1; size: few; J: TRBJ1-3; D: NA; CDR3: CSAGTTGNTIYF; DNA: TGCAGCGCTGGGACAACTGGAAACACCATATATTTT
V: TRBV6-1; size: once; J: TRBJ1-2; D: NA; CDR3: CASSDKVYGYGYTF; DNA: TGTGCCAGCAGTGACAAGGTCTATGGGTATGGCTACACCTTC
V: TRBV5-4; size: NA; J: TRBJ1-1; D: TRBD1; CDR3: CASSIITRGRVGSEAFF; DNA: TGTGCCAGCAGCATTATTACCAGGGGGCGCGTGGGGAGTGAAGCTTTCTTT
V: TRBV12-3/TRBV12-4; size: NA; J: TRBJ2-7; D: NA; CDR3: CASTSRKGEQYF; DNA: TGTGCCAGCACCTCCAGAAAAGGAGAGCAGTACTTC
V: TRBV5-1; size: NA; J: TRBJ1-2; D: NA; CDR3: CASSLGWGRDYGYTF; DNA: TGCGCCAGCAGCTTGGGGTGGGGCAGGGACTATGGCTACACCTTC
V: TRBV5-5; size: NA; J: TRBJ1-2; D: NA; CDR3: CASSLLVGVPPPSGYTF; DNA: TGTGCCAGCAGCTTATTGGTAGGAGTGCCCCCGCCGTCTGGCTACACCTTC
V: TRBV5-6; size: once; J: TRBJ1-3; D: NA; CDR3: CASSLDVGLHGNTIYF; DNA: TGTGCCAGCAGCTTGGACGTAGGCCTTCACGGAAACACCATATATTTT
V: TRBV15; size: NA; J: TRBJ2-1; D: TRBD2; CDR3: CATSRGEASGDDEQFF; DNA: TGTGCCACCAGCAGAGGGGAGGCTAGCGGGGACGATGAGCAGTTCTTC
V: TRBV7-2; size: NA; J: TRBJ1-1; D: NA; CDR3: CASTARGGNTEAFF; DNA: TGTGCCAGCACGGCCCGGGGGGGGAACACTGAAGCTTTCTTT
V: TRBV6-5; size: once; J: TRBJ2-7; D: NA; CDR3: CAANPFKSYEQYF; DNA: TGTGCCGCAAACCCCTTCAAGTCCTACGAGCAGTACTTC
V: TRBV6-2/TRBV6-3; size: once; J: TRBJ1-2; D: NA; CDR3: CASSQVIDYGYTF; DNA: TGTGCCAGCAGCCAAGTCATCGACTATGGCTACACCTTC
V: TRBV3-1/TRBV3-2; size: NA; J: TRBJ1-2; D: TRBD1; CDR3: CASSQGIFGTATTLYGYTF; DNA: TGTGCCAGCAGCCAAGGTATCTTCGGGACAGCTACTACTCTCTATGGCTACACCTTC